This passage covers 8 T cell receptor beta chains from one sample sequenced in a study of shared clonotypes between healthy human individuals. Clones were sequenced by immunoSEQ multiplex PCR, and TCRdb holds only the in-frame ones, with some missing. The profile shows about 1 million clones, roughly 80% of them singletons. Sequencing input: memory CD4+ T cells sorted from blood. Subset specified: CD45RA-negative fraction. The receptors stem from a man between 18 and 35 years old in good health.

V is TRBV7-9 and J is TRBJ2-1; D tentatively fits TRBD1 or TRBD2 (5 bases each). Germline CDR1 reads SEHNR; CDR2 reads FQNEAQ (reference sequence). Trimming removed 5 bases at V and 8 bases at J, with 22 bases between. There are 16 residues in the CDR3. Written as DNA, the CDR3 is TGTGCCAGCAGCCGCGCCGGGACCAATCCTATTCATGAGCAGTTCTTC. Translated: CASSRAGTNPIHEQFF.

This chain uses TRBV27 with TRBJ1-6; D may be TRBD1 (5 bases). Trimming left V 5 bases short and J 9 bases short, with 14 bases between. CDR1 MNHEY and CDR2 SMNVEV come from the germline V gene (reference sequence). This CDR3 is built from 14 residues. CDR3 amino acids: CASSTLGRGSPLHF. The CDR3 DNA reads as TGTGCCAGCAGTACGCTGGGGCGAGGTTCACCCCTCCACTTT.

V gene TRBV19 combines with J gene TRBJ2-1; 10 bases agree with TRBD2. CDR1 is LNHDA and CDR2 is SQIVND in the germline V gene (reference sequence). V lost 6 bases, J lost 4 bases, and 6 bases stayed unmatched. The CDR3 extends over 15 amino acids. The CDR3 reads CASRTSGTLYNEQFF. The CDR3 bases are TGTGCCAGTAGAACTAGCGGGACCTTGTACAATGAGCAGTTCTTC.

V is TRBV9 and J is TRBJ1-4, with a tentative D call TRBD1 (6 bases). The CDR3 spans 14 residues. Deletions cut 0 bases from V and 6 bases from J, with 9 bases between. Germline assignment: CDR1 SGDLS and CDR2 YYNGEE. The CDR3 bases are TGTGCCAGCAGCGTAGACCCAGGGGATGAAAAACTGTTTTTT. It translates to CASSVDPGDEKLFF.

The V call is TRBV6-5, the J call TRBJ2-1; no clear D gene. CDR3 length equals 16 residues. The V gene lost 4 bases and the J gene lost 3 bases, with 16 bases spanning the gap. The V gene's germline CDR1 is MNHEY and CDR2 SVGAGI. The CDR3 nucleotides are TGTGCCAGCAGTTCCCGCCCCCAAAACATCTACAATGAGCAGTTCTTC. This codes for CASSSRPQNIYNEQFF.

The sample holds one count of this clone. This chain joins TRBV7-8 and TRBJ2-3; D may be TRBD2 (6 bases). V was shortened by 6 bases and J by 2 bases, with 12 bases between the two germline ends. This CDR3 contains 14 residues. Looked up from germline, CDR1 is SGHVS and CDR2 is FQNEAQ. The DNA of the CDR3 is TGTGCCAGCAGAATAGCGGCGGACACAGATACGCAGTATTTT. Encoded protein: CASRIAADTDTQYF.

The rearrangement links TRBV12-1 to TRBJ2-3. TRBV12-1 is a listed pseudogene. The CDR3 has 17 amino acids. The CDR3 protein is CASSFAREGRGPDTQYF. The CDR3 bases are TGTGCCAGCAGCTTTGCGCGTGAGGGAAGGGGTCCAGATACGCAGTATTTT.

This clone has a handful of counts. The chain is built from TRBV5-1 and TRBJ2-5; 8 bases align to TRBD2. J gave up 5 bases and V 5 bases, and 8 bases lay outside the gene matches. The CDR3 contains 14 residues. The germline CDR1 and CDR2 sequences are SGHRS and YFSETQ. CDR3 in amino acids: CASRPGGRVETQYF. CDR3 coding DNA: TGCGCCAGCAGACCGGGGGGGCGAGTTGAGACCCAGTACTTC.